The sequence of this TCR beta chain was determined in a study of T cells in Graves' hyperthyroidism and ophthalmopathy. Germline V CDR1 and CDR2: LGHDT, YNNKEL (reference sequence). The length of the CDR3 is 17 residues. The junction had 9 bases not matched to a gene; V was cut back by 6 bases and J by 2 bases. Amplification yielded TCR beta CDR3 regions, with RNA transcripts as the source. The HTBI primer set drove a first-round RT-PCR of the TCR CDR3. TCRdb reprocessed the multiplex PCR reads via MiXCR and lists one record per CDR3 protein. The sample records approximately 600,000 distinct CDR3 sequences, over 11% being singletons.

The origin of this receptor is a woman in her twenties or thirties with Graves' hyperthyroidism that later progressed to Graves' ophthalmopathy. Sequencing was performed on blood. This chain connects TRBV3-1 to TRBJ2-1; 11 bases match TRBD2. The CDR3 loop is CASRPTRLAGPYNEQFF. The CDR3 DNA reads as TGTGCCAGCAGACCCACGCGACTAGCGGGACCCTACAATGAGCAGTTCTTC.